This T cell receptor (beta chain) was observed in a study of T cell responses to AZD1222 COVID-19 vaccine. Study-wide findings and caveats: Variant regions that are unmutated are reportedly the target of nearly half of spike-specific TCRs.

Turning to this clone: Its antigen is undetermined.

Assay: immunoSEQ multiplex PCR; the TCRdb copy retains only in-frame clones and omits some. Seen here are about 120,000 clones, roughly 88% observed once, and the top ten hold about 8.5%. With 7 bases removed from V and 3 bases from J, the gap between germline ends came to 18 bases. Germline V gene lookup returns CDR1 SGHTA and CDR2 FQGNSA. There are 15 residues in the CDR3. The specimen was peripheral blood, collected on day 0 of AZD1222 vaccination. The chain couples TRBV7-2 to TRBJ1-1; D is perhaps TRBD1 (6 bases). The TCR originated in an adult in good health. Here the CDR3 reads CASNPRPGEYTEAFF. In DNA, the CDR3 is TGTGCCAGCAATCCCCGTCCAGGGGAATACACTGAAGCTTTCTTT. Based on the CDR3 plus reference TRBV7-2 and TRBJ1-1, the full variable domain is GAGVSQSPSNKVTEKGKDVELRCDPISGHTALYWYRQSLGQGLEFLIYFQGNSAPDKSGLPSDRFSAERTGGSVSTLTIQRTQQEDSAVYLCASNPRPGEYTEAFFGQGTRLTVV.